The entry below gives a single T cell receptor beta chain sequence along with its context. This entry belongs to a study of T-cell reconstitution after alpha-beta-depleted transplantation in children. CDR1 is SGHTA, CDR2 FQGTGA, per germline. V was clipped by 5 bases and J by 2 bases, with 18 bases between them. The CDR3 consists of 16 residues. Using unique molecular identifiers, the investigators prepared the TCRbeta library. MiXCR, applied by TCRdb to the PCR reads, yields one record per CDR3 protein. The sample includes some 490,000 distinct CDR3 sequences, 12% of them seen just once. The chain recombines TRBV7-3 with TRBJ2-5; possible D gene TRBD1, 5 bases. The source of this sequence is a human donor who donated a stem cell graft to a child with combined immunodeficiency. This specimen was PBMCs from the stem cell graft donor, taken from the stem cell graft. In DNA form, the CDR3 reads TGTGCCAGCAGCCAAGGGGTATATCGGTTACAAGAGACCCAGTACTTC. Translating it yields CASSQGVYRLQETQYF.